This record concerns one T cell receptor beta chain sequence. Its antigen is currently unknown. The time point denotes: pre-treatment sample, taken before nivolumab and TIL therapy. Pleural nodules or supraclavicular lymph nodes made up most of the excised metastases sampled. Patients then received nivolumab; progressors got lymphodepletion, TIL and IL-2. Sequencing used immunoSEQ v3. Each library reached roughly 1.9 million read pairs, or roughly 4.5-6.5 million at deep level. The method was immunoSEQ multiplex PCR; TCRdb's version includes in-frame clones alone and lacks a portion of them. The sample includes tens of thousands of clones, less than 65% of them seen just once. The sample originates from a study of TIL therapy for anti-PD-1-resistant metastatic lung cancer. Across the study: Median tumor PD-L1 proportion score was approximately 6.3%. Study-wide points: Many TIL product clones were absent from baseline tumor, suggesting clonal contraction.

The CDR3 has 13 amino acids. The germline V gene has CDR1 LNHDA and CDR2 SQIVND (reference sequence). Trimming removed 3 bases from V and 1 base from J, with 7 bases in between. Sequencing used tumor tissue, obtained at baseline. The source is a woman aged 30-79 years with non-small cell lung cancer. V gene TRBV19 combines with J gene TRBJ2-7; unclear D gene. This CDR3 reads CASSIKKSYEQYF. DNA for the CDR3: TGTGCCAGTAGTATTAAGAAATCCTACGAGCAGTACTTC.